This is a list of T cell receptor beta chains from one sample in a study of tumor-infiltrating lymphocytes in localized non-small cell lung cancer. The data were produced by immunoSEQ multiplex PCR, yet TCRdb's version contains in-frame clones alone and is incomplete. The table has 15,000 to 20,000 clones, 45% seen once. The sample was lung tumor tissue. The receptors here all came from a human donor with non-small cell lung cancer. Each CDR3 is given with its conserved first and last residue. D genes are given only for firm matches. Only part of the rows carry a size: once, few, many, or a class if the clone is expanded.

size: .; J: TRBJ1-5; V: TRBV6-1; D: TRBD1; DNA: TGTGCCAGCAGTGAAGCTCAGACAGGGCCAAATCAGCCCCAGCATTTT; CDR3: CASSEAQTGPNQPQHF
size: .; J: TRBJ2-5; V: TRBV7-2; D: .; DNA: TGTGCCAGCAGCTTAGGGCGAGTAGCACAAGAGACCCAGTACTTC; CDR3: CASSLGRVAQETQYF
size: medium-sized; J: TRBJ1-1; V: TRBV27; D: TRBD1; DNA: TGTGCCAGCAGTTCGACAGGGGTCGACGAAGCTTTCTTT; CDR3: CASSSTGVDEAFF
size: .; J: TRBJ2-7; V: TRBV2; D: TRBD2; DNA: TGTGCCAGCAGTGTACTCCAACCGGGGGGGCAGTACTTC; CDR3: CASSVLQPGGQYF
size: .; J: TRBJ2-7; V: TRBV2; D: .; DNA: TGTGCCAGCAGCTCCCGGGATTCGATCTACGAGCAGTACTTC; CDR3: CASSSRDSIYEQYF
size: .; J: TRBJ1-1; V: TRBV9; D: TRBD1; DNA: TGTGCCAGCAGAGGGACAGCCAACACTGAAGCTTTCTTT; CDR3: CASRGTANTEAFF
size: .; J: TRBJ2-3; V: TRBV7-6; D: .; DNA: TGTGCCAGCAGCCCGGAATCCCCCGAACCAGATACGCAGTATTTT; CDR3: CASSPESPEPDTQYF
size: few; J: TRBJ1-5; V: TRBV19; D: .; DNA: TGTGCCAGTAGTTCGAAGGGGGGCCAGCCCCAGCATTTT; CDR3: CASSSKGGQPQHF
size: .; J: TRBJ2-4; V: TRBV29-1; D: TRBD2; DNA: TGCAGCATTTCCGGGGGGGCGGGCGGAAAAAACATTCAGTACTTC; CDR3: CSISGGAGGKNIQYF
size: .; J: TRBJ2-6; V: TRBV7-2; D: .; DNA: TGTGCCAGCAGCTTAGCTGCAGGGTCTGGGGCCAACGTCCTGACTTTC; CDR3: CASSLAAGSGANVLTF
size: .; J: TRBJ2-7; V: TRBV5-1; D: TRBD1; DNA: TGCGCCTCGGCGTGGGGACAGGGGGCAGAAAACGAGCAGTACTTC; CDR3: CASAWGQGAENEQYF
size: few; J: TRBJ1-4; V: TRBV14; D: .; DNA: TGTGCCAGCAGCCAAGGCGGGACACTTAATGAAAAACTGTTTTTT; CDR3: CASSQGGTLNEKLFF
size: once; J: TRBJ1-1; V: TRBV19; D: TRBD1; DNA: TGTGCCAGTATGGGGGGACAGGGGGCATCTCAATCGTTGGCTTTCTTT; CDR3: CASMGGQGASQSLAFF
size: .; J: TRBJ2-3; V: TRBV7-2; D: .; DNA: TGTGCCAGCAGCTTACAGCTCCTTAGCACAGATACGCAGTATTTT; CDR3: CASSLQLLSTDTQYF
size: .; J: TRBJ1-1; V: TRBV1; D: .; DNA: TGCACCAGCAGCCAAGACCCCTCTGAGGCAGGGGGTAAAAACACTGAAGCTTTCTTT; CDR3: CTSSQDPSEAGGKNTEAFF
size: few; J: TRBJ1-1; V: TRBV4-3; D: .; DNA: TGCGCCAGCAGCCGAGAGAGGGGGACGAACACTGAAGCTTTCTTT; CDR3: CASSRERGTNTEAFF
size: .; J: TRBJ2-7; V: TRBV5-1; D: TRBD2; DNA: TGCGCCAGCAGCCCGGGGACTAGCGGGGGGTACGAGCAGTACTTC; CDR3: CASSPGTSGGYEQYF
size: medium-sized; J: TRBJ2-1; V: TRBV12-5; D: .; DNA: TGTGCTAGTGCTCCGGGACATCCGAATGAGCAGTTCTTC; CDR3: CASAPGHPNEQFF
size: .; J: TRBJ2-6; V: TRBV5-1; D: .; DNA: TGCGCCAGCAGCTTGTCCTGGGTTGGGGCCAACGTCCTGACTTTC; CDR3: CASSLSWVGANVLTF
size: .; J: TRBJ2-1; V: TRBV5-1; D: TRBD1; DNA: TGCGCCAGCAGCCGCAACTCACCGGGACAGGGTAATGAGCAGTTCTTC; CDR3: CASSRNSPGQGNEQFF
size: medium-sized; J: TRBJ1-3; V: TRBV7-9; D: TRBD1; DNA: TGTGCCAGCAGCACCGAGACAGGGCAGGCTGGAAACACCATATATTTT; CDR3: CASSTETGQAGNTIYF
size: medium-sized; J: TRBJ2-7; V: TRBV25-1; D: .; DNA: TGTGCCAGCATCGGGGGTACTTGGGAGCAGTACTTC; CDR3: CASIGGTWEQYF
size: .; J: TRBJ1-3; V: TRBV9; D: .; DNA: TGTGCCAGCAGCGTAGCAGGAAACACCATATATTTT; CDR3: CASSVAGNTIYF
size: .; J: TRBJ2-5; V: TRBV13; D: TRBD2; DNA: TGTGCCAGCAGCTTTTCGACTAGCGGAGGCCAAGAGACCCAGTACTTC; CDR3: CASSFSTSGGQETQYF
size: .; J: TRBJ2-7; V: TRBV5-6; D: .; DNA: TGTGCCAGCAGCTCCTTAGGGGGGGCCTACGAGCAGTACTTC; CDR3: CASSSLGGAYEQYF
size: .; J: TRBJ2-1; V: TRBV27; D: TRBD1; DNA: TGTGCCAGCAGTTCCGGGACAGGGGTCAGCCCTCGGAATGAGCAGTTCTTC; CDR3: CASSSGTGVSPRNEQFF
size: .; J: TRBJ2-3; V: TRBV10-2; D: TRBD2; DNA: TGCGCCAGCAGTGTGAGTAGCGGGGCAGGGGATACGCAGTATTTT; CDR3: CASSVSSGAGDTQYF
size: .; J: TRBJ1-1; V: TRBV7-2; D: TRBD1; DNA: TGTGCCAGCAGCCCAAGACAGGGAAACACTGAAGCTTTCTTT; CDR3: CASSPRQGNTEAFF
size: .; J: TRBJ2-7; V: TRBV18; D: TRBD1; DNA: TGTGCCAGCTCACCCGTGACAGGGGGTCGCGAGCAGTACTTC; CDR3: CASSPVTGGREQYF
size: many; J: TRBJ1-3; V: TRBV7-2; D: .; DNA: TGTGCCAGCAGCTCCCAGGGTGCGACGTCTGGAAACACCATATATTTT; CDR3: CASSSQGATSGNTIYF